The clone carrying this TCR beta chain was detected once. Its antigen is currently unknown. This CDR3 spans 15 amino acids. Between the trimmed V and J ends, which lost 5 bases and 7 bases, there was a span of 17 bases. CDR1 is SGHVS and CDR2 is FNYEAQ in the germline V gene. The sample is drawn from a study of cytomegalovirus exposure and HLA in healthy donors. The primer mix had 60 Vbeta and 13 Jbeta primers. In the authors' methods: In a later analysis, the count reached about 75 million unique TCR beta chains, with about 9.9 million shared. Libraries were prepared by immunoSEQ multiplex PCR; TCRdb keeps only in-frame clonotypes and omits some of them. The DNA gave D and trimming, while V, J and clone size come from that table. The sample has about 130,000 clones; about 76% are singletons. Study-wide results and caveats: Later on, a genetic analysis was performed. It linked a missense variant in DCLRE1C with V- and J-gene trimming of TCR beta. A few of the chains that were CMV-associated were confirmed in vitro to be specific for CMV antigens. In a later analysis, at a false discovery rate of 0.05, about 15,000 TCR beta sequences were associated with HLA alleles.

Sequenced input: PBMCs. The receptor's source is a man between 18 and 29 years old in good health and CMV-seronegative. The chain couples TRBV7-6 to TRBJ1-4, with a weak D call TRBD1 (6 bases). For the CDR3, the DNA is TGTGCCAGCAGCCCCACCAGACAGGAAGGTGAAAAACTGTTTTTT. The encoded protein is CASSPTRQEGEKLFF.